The T cell receptor (beta chain) described here comes from a study of long-term antiretroviral therapy in people with HIV. Overall study results and limits: Dominance of pre-ART expanded clones persisted, fluctuating and often declining after ART.

CDR3 size: 13 residues. The V end was cut by 6 bases, the J end by 5 bases, with 11 bases between. Germline CDR1 SGHRS, CDR2 YFSETQ. This clone has only a few counts. Antigen: not known. Version v3.0 of the immunoSEQ assay ran at survey level. This table comes from immunoSEQ multiplex PCR, and its TCRdb copy is limited to in-frame clones, with some not included. Of 25,000 or so clones listed, roughly 80% are singletons. Everyone in the study who had HIV was treated in the United States. The rearrangement uses TRBV5-1 and TRBJ1-4; possible D gene TRBD1, 5 bases. The TCR was taken from a young man with HIV. This specimen consisted of unsorted PBMCs, obtained 0.8 years before starting antiretroviral therapy. The CDR3 protein is CASTDSENEKLFF. The CDR3 region has the DNA TGCGCCAGCACCGACAGCGAGAATGAAAAACTGTTTTTT.